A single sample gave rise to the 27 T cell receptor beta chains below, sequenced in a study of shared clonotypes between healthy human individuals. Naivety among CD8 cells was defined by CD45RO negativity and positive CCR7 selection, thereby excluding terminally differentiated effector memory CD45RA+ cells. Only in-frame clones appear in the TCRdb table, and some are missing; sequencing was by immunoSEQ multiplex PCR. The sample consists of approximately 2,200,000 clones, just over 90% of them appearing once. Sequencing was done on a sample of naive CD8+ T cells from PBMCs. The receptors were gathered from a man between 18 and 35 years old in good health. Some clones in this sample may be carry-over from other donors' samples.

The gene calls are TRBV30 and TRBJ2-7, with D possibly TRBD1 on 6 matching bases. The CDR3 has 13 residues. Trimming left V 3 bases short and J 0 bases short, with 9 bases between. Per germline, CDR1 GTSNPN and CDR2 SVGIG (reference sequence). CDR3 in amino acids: CAWRTGPSYEQYF. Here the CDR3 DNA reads TGTGCCTGGAGGACAGGACCCTCCTACGAGCAGTACTTC.

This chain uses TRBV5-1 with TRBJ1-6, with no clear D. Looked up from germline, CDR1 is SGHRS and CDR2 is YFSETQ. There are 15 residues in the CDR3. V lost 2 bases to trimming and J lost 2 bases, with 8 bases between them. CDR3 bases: TGCGCCAGCAGCTTTGGCGGCACCTATAATTCACCCCTCCACTTT. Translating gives CASSFGGTYNSPLHF.

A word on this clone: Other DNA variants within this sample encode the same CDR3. The CDR3, as DNA: TGCGCCAGCAGCCAAGTTTGGGGGGGGTCCTACGAGCAGTACTTC. Translation gives CASSQVWGGSYEQYF. The chain is built from TRBV4-3 and TRBJ2-7; 7 bases map to TRBD2. The germline CDR1 and CDR2 sequences are LGHNA and YSLEER. J was trimmed by 1 base and V by 1 base; bases with no gene match: 4. The CDR3 is made up of 15 amino acids.

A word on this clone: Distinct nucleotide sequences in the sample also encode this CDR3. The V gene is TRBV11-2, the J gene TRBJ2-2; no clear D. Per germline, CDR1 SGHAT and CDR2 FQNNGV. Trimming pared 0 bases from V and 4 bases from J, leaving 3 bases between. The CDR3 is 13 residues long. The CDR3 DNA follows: TGTGCCAGCAGCTTAGAGTCCACCGGGGAGCTGTTTTTT. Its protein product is CASSLESTGELFF.

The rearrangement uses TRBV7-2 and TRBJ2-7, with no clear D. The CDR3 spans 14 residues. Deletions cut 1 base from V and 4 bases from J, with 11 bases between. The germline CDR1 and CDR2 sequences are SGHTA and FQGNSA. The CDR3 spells CASSLGVAEYEQYF. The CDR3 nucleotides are TGTGCCAGCAGCTTAGGGGTAGCTGAATACGAGCAGTACTTC.

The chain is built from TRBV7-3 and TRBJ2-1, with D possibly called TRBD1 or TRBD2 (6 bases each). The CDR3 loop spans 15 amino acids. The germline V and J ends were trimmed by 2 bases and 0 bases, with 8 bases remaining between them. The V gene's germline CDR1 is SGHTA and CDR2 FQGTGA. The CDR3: CASSLEGGSYNEQFF. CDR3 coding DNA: TGTGCCAGCAGCTTAGAGGGGGGCTCCTACAATGAGCAGTTCTTC.

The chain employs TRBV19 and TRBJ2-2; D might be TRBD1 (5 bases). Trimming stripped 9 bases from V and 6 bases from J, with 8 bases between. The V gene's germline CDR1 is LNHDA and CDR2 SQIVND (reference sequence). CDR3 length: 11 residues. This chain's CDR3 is CASRTSGELFF. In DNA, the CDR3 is TGTGCCAGCAGGACATCCGGGGAGCTGTTTTTT.

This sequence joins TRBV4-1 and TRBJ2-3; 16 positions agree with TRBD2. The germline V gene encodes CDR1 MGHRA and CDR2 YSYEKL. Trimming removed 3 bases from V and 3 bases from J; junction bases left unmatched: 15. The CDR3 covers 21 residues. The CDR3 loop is CASSHGGLAGGLLFPTDTQYF. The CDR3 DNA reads TGCGCCAGCAGCCATGGGGGACTAGCGGGAGGGCTCTTGTTTCCGACAGATACGCAGTATTTT.

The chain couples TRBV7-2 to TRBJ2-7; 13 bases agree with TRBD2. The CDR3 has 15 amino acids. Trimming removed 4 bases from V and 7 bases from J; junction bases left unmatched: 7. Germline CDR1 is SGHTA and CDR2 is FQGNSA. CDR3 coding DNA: TGTGCCAGCAGCTCCGAGGGACTAGCGGGAAATGAGCAGTACTTC. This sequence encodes CASSSEGLAGNEQYF.

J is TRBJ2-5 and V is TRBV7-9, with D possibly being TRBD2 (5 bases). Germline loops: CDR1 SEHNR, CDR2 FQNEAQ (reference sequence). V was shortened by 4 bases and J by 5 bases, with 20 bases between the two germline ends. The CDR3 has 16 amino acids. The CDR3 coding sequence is TGTGCCAGCAGCTCCCCCAGAGGAGGCACCTGGGAGACCCAGTACTTC. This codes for CASSSPRGGTWETQYF.

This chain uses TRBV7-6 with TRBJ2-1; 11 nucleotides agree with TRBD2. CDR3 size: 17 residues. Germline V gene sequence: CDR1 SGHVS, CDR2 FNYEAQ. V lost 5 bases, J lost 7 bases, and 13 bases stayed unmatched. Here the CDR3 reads CASSPGTSGSRPNEQFF. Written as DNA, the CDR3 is TGTGCCAGCAGCCCCGGGACTAGCGGAAGTCGACCTAATGAGCAGTTCTTC. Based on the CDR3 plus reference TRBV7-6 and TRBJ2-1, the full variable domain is GAGVSQSPRYKVTKRGQDVALRCDPISGHVSLYWYRQALGQGPEFLTYFNYEAQQDKSGLPNDRFSAERPEGSISTLTIQRTEQRDSAMYRCASSPGTSGSRPNEQFFGPGTRLTVL.

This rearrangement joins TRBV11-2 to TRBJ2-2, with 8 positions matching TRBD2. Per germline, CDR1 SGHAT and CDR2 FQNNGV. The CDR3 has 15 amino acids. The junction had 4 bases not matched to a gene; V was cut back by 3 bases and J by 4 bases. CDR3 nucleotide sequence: TGTGCCAGCAGCTTGATCGGGAGGGCCACCGGGGAGCTGTTTTTT. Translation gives CASSLIGRATGELFF.

The CDR3 is CASSSDLAGGVYNEQFF. The CDR3 nucleotides are TGTGCCAGTAGTTCGGACTTAGCGGGAGGGGTATACAATGAGCAGTTCTTC. This sequence joins TRBV19 and TRBJ2-1, with 11 bases matching TRBD2. Germline CDR1 and CDR2: LNHDA and SQIVND (reference sequence). This CDR3 is built from 17 residues. Trimming at V came to 5 bases and at J to 4 bases, leaving 10 bases not matched to a gene.

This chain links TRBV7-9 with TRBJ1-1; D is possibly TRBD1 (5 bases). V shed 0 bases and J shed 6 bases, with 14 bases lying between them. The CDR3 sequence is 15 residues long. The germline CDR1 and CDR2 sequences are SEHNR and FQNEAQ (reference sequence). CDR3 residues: CASSLAERQGPEAFF. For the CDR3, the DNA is TGTGCCAGCAGCTTAGCAGAGAGGCAGGGACCTGAAGCTTTCTTT. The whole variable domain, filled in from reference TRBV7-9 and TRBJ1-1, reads DTGVSQNPRHKITKRGQNVTFRCDPISEHNRLYWYRQTLGQGPEFLTYFQNEAQLEKSRLLSDRFSAERPKGSFSTLEIQRTEQGDSAMYLCASSLAERQGPEAFFGQGTRLTVV.

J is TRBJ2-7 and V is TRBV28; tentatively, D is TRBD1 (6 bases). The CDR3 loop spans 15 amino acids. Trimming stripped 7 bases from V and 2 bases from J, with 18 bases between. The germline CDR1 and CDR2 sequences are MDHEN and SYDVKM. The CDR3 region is CASTNPGTPAYEQYF. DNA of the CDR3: TGTGCCAGCACCAACCCCGGGACACCAGCCTACGAGCAGTACTTC. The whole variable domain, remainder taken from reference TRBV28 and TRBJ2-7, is DVKVTQSSRYLVKRTGEKVFLECVQDMDHENMFWYRQDPGLGLRLIYFSYDVKMKEKGDIPEGYSVSREKKERFSLILESASTNQTSMYLCASTNPGTPAYEQYFGPGTRLTVT.

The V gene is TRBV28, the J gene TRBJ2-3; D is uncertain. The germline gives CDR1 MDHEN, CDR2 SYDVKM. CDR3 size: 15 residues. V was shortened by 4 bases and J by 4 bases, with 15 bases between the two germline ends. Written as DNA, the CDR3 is TGTGCCAGCAGTTCCCACACCCCCACCGCAGATACGCAGTATTTT. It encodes CASSSHTPTADTQYF. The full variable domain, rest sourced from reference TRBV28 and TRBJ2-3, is DVKVTQSSRYLVKRTGEKVFLECVQDMDHENMFWYRQDPGLGLRLIYFSYDVKMKEKGDIPEGYSVSREKKERFSLILESASTNQTSMYLCASSSHTPTADTQYFGPGTRLTVL.

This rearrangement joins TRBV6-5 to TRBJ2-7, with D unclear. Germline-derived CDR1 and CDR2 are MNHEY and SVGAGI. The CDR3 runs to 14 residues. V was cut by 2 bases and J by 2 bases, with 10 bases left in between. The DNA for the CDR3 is TGTGCCAGCAGTTACAATGAGCGCCCCTACGAGCAGTACTTC. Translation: CASSYNERPYEQYF.

CDR3 region: CASSFGTRGIRDTEAFF. Written as DNA, the CDR3 is TGTGCCAGCAGCTTTGGCACAAGGGGAATTAGGGACACTGAAGCTTTCTTT. This chain joins TRBV7-9 and TRBJ1-1; TRBD1 might be the D (5 bases). The CDR3 is made up of 17 amino acids. CDR1 SEHNR and CDR2 FQNEAQ come from the germline V gene (reference sequence). Trimming removed 3 bases at V and 3 bases at J, with 20 bases between.

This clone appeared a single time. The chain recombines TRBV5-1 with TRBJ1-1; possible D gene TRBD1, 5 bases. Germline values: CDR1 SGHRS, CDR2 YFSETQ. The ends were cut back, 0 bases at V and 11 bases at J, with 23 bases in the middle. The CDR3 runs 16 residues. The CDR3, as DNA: TGCGCCAGCAGCTTGGATCCAGACCAAGGGGCGATTGATGCTTTCTTT. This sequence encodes CASSLDPDQGAIDAFF.

This chain's CDR3 is CASSPRGGALNTEAFF. CDR3 nucleotides: TGTGCCAGCAGCCCTCGGGGAGGGGCTCTGAACACTGAAGCTTTCTTT. V usage is TRBV9 and J usage is TRBJ1-1; the D gene is possibly TRBD1 (5 bases). The CDR3 is 16 residues long. Germline-derived CDR1 and CDR2 are SGDLS and YYNGEE. The V and J ends lost 4 bases and 0 bases respectively, with 16 bases between them.

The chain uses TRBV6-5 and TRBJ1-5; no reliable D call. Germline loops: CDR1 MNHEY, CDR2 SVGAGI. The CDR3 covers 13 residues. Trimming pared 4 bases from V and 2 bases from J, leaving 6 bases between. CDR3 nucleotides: TGTGCCAGCAGTTCGGACGGCAATCAGCCCCAGCATTTT. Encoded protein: CASSSDGNQPQHF.

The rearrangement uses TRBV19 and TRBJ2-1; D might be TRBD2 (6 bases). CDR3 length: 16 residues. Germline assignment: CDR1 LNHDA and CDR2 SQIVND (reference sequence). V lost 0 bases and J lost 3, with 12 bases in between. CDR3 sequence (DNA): TGTGCCAGTAGTATAGATACGGGAGCCCTCTACAATGAGCAGTTCTTC. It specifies CASSIDTGALYNEQFF.

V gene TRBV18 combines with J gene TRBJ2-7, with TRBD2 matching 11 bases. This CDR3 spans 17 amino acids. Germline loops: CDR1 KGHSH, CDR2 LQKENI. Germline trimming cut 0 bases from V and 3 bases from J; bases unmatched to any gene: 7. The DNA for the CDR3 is TGTGCCAGCTCACCACCGCGACTAGCGGGAACCCACTACGAGCAGTACTTC. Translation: CASSPPRLAGTHYEQYF.

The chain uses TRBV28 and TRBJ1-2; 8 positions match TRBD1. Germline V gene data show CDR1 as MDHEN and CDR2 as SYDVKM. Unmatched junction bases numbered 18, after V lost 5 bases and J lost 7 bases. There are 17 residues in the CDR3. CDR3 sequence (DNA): TGTGCCAGCAGTCACAGGGGGAAGGGGAATGGGGTGCGTGGCTACACCTTC. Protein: CASSHRGKGNGVRGYTF.

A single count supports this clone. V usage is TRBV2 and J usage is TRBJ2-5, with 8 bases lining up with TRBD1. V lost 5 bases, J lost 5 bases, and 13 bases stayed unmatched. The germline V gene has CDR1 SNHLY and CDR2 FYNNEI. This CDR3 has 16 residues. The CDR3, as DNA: TGTGCCAGCAGTTCCCCGGGACAGGCCAGGGGGGAGACCCAGTACTTC. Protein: CASSSPGQARGETQYF.

The CDR3 coding sequence is TGTGCCAGCAGCCCCCTACTAGAACAGGCGCAGTATTTT. Its translation: CASSPLLEQAQYF. V and J are TRBV7-9 and TRBJ2-3; D could derive from TRBD1 or TRBD2 (5 bases each). The CDR3 extends over 13 amino acids. Germline CDR1 is SEHNR and CDR2 is FQNEAQ (reference sequence). V was clipped by 5 bases and J by 10 bases, with 16 bases between them.

Written as DNA, the CDR3 is TGTGCCAGGACAACTGCCGGGAGGGCCTCTGGCGACACCGGGGAGCTGTTTTTT. As protein: CARTTAGRASGDTGELFF. The rearrangement joins TRBV9 to TRBJ2-2, with 8 bases fitting TRBD2. Losses at the gene ends were 8 bases for V and 3 bases for J; bases not matched to a gene: 18. This CDR3 comprises 18 residues. Germline CDR1 is SGDLS and CDR2 is YYNGEE.